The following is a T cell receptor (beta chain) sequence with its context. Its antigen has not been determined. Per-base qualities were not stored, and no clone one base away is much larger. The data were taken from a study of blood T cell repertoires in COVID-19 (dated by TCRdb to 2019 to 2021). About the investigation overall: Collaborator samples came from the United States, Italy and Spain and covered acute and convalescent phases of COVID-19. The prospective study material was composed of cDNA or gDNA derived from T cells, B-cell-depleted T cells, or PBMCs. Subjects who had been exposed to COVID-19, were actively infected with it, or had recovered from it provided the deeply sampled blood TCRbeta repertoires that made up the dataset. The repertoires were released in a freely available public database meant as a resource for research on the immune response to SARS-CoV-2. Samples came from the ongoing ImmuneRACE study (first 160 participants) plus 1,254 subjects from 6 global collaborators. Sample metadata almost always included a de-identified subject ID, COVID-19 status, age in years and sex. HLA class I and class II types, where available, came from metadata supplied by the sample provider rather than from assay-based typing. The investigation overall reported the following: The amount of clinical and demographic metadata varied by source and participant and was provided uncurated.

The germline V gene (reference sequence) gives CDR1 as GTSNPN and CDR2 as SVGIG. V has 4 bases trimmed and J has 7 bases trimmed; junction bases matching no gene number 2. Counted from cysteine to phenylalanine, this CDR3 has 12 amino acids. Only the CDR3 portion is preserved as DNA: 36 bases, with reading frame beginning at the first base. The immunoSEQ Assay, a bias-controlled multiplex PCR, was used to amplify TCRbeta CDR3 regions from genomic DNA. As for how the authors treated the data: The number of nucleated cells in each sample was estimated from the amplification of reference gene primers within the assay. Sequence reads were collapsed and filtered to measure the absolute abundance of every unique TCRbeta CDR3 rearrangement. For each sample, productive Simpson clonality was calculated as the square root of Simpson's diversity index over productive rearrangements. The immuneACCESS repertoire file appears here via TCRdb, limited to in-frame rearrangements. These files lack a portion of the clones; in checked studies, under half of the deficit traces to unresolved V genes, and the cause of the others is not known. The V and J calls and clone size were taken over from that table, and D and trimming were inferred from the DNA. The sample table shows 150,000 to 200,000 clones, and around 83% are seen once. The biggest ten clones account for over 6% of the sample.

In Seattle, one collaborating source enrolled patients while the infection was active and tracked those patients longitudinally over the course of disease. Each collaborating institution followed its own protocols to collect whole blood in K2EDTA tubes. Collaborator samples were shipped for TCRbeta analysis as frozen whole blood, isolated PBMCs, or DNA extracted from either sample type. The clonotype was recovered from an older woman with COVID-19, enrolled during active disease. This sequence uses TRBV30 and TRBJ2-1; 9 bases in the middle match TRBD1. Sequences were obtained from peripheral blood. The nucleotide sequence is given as TGTGCCTGGATACAGGGGGCTAATGAGCAGTTCTTC. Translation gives CAWIQGANEQFF.